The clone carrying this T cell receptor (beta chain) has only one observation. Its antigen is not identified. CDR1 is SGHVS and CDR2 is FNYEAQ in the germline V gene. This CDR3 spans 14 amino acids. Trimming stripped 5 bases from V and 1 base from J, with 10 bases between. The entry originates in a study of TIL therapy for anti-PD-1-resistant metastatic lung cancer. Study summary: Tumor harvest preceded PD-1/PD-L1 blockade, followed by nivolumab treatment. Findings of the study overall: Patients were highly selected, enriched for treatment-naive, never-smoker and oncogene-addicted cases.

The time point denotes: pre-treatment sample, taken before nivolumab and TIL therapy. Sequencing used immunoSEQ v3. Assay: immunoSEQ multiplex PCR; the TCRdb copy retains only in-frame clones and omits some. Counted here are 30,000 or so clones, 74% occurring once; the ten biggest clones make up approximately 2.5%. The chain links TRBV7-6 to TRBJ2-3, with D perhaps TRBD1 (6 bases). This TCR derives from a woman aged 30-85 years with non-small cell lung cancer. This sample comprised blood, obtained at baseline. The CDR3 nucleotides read TGTGCCAGCAGCCCGAGACAGGGCACAGATACGCAGTATTTT. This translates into CASSPRQGTDTQYF.